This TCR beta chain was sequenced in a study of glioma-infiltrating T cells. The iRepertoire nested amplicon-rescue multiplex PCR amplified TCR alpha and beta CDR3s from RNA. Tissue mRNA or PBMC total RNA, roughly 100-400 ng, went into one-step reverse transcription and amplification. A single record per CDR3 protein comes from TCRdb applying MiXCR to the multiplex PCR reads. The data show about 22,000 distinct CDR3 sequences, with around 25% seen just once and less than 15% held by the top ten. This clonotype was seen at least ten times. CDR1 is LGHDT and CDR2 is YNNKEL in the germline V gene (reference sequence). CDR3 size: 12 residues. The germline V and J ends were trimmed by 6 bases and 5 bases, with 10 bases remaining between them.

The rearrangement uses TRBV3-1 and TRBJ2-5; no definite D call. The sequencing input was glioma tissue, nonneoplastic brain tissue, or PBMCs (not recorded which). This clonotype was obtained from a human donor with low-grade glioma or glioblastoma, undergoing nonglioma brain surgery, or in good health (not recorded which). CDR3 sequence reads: CASSPPRETQYF. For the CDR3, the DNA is TGTGCCAGCAGTCCTCCCCGTGAGACCCAGTACTTC.